This T cell receptor (beta chain) was recovered during a study of cytotoxic CD8 clonotypes in ibrutinib-treated CLL. In the study overall: Investigators reported some 24 partial and 2 complete responses; after median around 63 months, roughly 14 patients remained remitted and some 12 progressed. Investigators collected response samples after a median about 11 months of treatment, range 6 to 36.

Deep sequencing aimed at 1 in 200,000 to 1 in 1 million T cells' resolution. Using immunoSEQ multiplex PCR, the repertoire was profiled, and TCRdb retains in-frame clones only, with some absent. Among 250,000 to 350,000 clones listed, roughly three quarters were seen once. The CDR3 totals 14 residues. Unmatched junction bases numbered 5, after V lost 5 bases and J lost 3 bases. Germline CDR1 is MDHEN and CDR2 is SYDVKM. The source of roughly 1.9 micrograms of genomic DNA for TCR beta libraries was cryopreserved PBMCs. The clonotype comes from a human donor with chronic lymphocytic leukemia. The specimen comprised PBMCs, sampled at disease progression, from a patient treated with ibrutinib. The chain couples TRBV28 to TRBJ2-7; 9 positions match TRBD1. This chain's CDR3 is CASSGSGQGYEQYF. The CDR3 DNA reads as TGTGCCAGCAGTGGATCGGGACAGGGCTACGAGCAGTACTTC. Full variable domain (rest looked up from reference TRBV28 and TRBJ2-7): DVKVTQSSRYLVKRTGEKVFLECVQDMDHENMFWYRQDPGLGLRLIYFSYDVKMKEKGDIPEGYSVSREKKERFSLILESASTNQTSMYLCASSGSGQGYEQYFGPGTRLTVT.